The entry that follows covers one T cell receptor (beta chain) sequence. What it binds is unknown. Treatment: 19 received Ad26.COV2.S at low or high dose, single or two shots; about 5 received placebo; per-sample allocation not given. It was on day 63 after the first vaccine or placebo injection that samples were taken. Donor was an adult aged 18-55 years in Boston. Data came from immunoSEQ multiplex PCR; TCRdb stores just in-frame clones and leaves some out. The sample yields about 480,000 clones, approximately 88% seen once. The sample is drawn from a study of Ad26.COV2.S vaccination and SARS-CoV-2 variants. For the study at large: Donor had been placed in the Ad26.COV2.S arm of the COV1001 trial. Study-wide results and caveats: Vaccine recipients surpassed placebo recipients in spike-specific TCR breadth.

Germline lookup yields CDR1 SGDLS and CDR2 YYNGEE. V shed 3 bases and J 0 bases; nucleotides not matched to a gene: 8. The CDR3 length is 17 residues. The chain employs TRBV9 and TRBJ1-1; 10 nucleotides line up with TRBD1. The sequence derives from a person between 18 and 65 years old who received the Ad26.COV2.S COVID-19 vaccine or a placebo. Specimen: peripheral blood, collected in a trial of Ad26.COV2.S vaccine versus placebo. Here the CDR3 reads CASSDGGGQGVNTEAFF. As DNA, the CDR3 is TGTGCCAGCAGCGATGGAGGTGGACAGGGGGTGAACACTGAAGCTTTCTTT.